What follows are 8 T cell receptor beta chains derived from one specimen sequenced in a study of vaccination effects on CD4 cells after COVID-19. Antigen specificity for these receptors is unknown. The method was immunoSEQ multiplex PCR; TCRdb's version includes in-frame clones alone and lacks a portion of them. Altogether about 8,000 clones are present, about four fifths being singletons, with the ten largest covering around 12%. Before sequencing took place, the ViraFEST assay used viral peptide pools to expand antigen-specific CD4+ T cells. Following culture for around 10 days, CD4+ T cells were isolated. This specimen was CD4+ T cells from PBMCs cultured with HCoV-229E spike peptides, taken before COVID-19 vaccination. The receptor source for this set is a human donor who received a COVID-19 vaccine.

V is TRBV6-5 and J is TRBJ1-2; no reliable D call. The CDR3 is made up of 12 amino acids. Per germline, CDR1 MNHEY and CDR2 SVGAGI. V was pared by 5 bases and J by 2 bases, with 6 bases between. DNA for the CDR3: TGTGCCAGCAGTAATGACAACTATGGCTACACCTTC. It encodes CASSNDNYGYTF.

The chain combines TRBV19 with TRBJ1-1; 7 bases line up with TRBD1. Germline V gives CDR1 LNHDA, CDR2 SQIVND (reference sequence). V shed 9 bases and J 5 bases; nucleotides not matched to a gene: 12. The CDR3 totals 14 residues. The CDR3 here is CASTDYDRVTEAFF. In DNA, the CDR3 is TGTGCCAGCACTGACTATGACAGGGTAACTGAAGCTTTCTTT.

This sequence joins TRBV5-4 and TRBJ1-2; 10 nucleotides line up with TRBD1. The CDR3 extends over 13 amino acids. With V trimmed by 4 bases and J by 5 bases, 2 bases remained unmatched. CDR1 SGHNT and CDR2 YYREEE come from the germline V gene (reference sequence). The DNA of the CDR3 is TGTGCCAGCAGCCCGGACAGGGGGTATGGCTACACCTTC. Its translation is CASSPDRGYGYTF.

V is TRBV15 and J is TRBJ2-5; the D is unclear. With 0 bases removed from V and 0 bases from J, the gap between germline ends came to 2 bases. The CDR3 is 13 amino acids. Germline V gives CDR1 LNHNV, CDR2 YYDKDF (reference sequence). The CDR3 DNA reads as TGTGCCACCAGCAGAGAGGACCAAGAGACCCAGTACTTC. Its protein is CATSREDQETQYF.

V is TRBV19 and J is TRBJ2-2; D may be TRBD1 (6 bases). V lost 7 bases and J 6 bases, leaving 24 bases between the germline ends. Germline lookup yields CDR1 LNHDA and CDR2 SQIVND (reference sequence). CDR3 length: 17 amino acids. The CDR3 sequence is CASKSGVSTSQAGELFF. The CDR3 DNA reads TGTGCCAGTAAATCAGGGGTGTCGACATCACAGGCCGGGGAGCTGTTTTTT.

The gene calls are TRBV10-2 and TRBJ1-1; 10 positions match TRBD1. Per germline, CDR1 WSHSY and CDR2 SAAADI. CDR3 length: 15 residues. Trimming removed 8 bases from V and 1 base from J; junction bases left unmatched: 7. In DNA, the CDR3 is TGCGCCAGCTTCGGGCGGGACAGGGGGAACACTGAAGCTTTCTTT. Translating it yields CASFGRDRGNTEAFF.

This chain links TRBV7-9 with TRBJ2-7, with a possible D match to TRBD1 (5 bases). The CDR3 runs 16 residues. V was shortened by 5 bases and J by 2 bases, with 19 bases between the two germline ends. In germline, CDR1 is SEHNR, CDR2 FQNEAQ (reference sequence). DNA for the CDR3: TGTGCCAGCAGCCCCATTATAAGGGGTTACCCCTACGAGCAGTACTTC. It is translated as CASSPIIRGYPYEQYF.

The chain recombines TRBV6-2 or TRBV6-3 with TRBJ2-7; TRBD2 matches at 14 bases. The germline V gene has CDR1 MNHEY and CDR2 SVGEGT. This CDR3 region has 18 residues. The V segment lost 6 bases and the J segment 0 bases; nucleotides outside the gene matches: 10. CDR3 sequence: CASSPGTSGGPSSYEQYF. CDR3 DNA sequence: TGTGCCAGCAGCCCTGGGACTAGCGGGGGCCCGAGCTCCTACGAGCAGTACTTC.